These 16 T cell receptor beta chains originate from one sample sequenced in a study of circulating and synovial CD4+ cells in juvenile arthritis. Sequenced by immunoSEQ multiplex PCR; TCRdb stores in-frame clones only, minus some. The sample shows under 35,000 clones, over 95% of them seen only once. Sequencing was done on a sample of CD4+ T cells from blood. The receptors originated from a human donor with juvenile idiopathic arthritis.

V and J are TRBV19 and TRBJ2-7; TRBD1 agrees at 9 bases. V shed 7 bases, J shed 3 bases, and the junction held 7 bases outside the gene matches. This CDR3 is built from 14 residues. Germline lookup yields CDR1 LNHDA and CDR2 SQIVND (reference sequence). CDR3 in DNA: TGTGCCAGTAATCCGGGACAGGGAGACTACGAGCAGTACTTC. It yields the protein CASNPGQGDYEQYF. Using reference TRBV19 and TRBJ2-7 for the parts outside the CDR3, the full variable domain is DGGITQSPKYLFRKEGQNVTLSCEQNLNHDAMYWYRQDPGQGLRLIYYSQIVNDFQKGDIAEGYSVSREKKESFPLTVTSAQKNPTAFYLCASNPGQGDYEQYFGPGTRLTVT.

Concerning this clone: The junction differs from germline at one of its ends, possibly a read error. J is TRBJ2-2 and V is TRBV13, with D possibly TRBD2 on 6 matching bases. This CDR3 is built from 17 residues. Germline CDR1 and CDR2: PRHDT and FYEKMQ (reference sequence). The CDR3 is CVSSFSGLNGKTGELFF. CDR3 nucleotides: TGTGTCAGCAGCTTCTCAGGACTAAACGGGAAAACCGGGGAGCTGTTTTTT. The variable domain in full, with the rest retrieved from reference TRBV13 and TRBJ2-2, is AAGVIQSPRHLIKEKRETATLKCYPIPRHDTVYWYQQGPGQDPQFLISFYEKMQSDKGSIPDRFSAQQFSDYHSELNMSSLELGDSALYFCVSSFSGLNGKTGELFFGEGSRLTVL.

The CDR3 nucleotides are TGTGCCAGCAGCTTAGCATCAGGGGTGGATGGCTACACCTTC. Translating gives CASSLASGVDGYTF. The V and J genes are TRBV7-2 and TRBJ1-2; tentative D call: TRBD1 (6 bases). V was trimmed by 0 bases and J by 6 bases, leaving 11 bases between them. The CDR3 loop spans 14 amino acids. CDR1 and CDR2 (germline): SGHTA, FQGNSA.

The chain couples TRBV29-1 to TRBJ1-2; D call uncertain. The CDR3 has 11 residues. V lost 2 bases and J lost 4, with 5 bases in between. Germline CDR1 reads SQVTM; CDR2 reads ANQGSEA. CDR3 DNA: TGCAGCGTTGAATCCGGCTATGGCTACACCTTC. Its protein is CSVESGYGYTF. Drawing the rest from reference TRBV29-1 and TRBJ1-2, the complete variable domain is SAVISQKPSRDICQRGTSLTIQCQVDSQVTMMFWYRQQPGQSLTLIATANQGSEATYESGFVIDKFPISRPNLTFSTLTVSNMSPEDSSIYLCSVESGYGYTFGSGTRLTVV.

The chain carries TRBV30 and TRBJ1-5; 8 bases are shared with TRBD1. The V and J ends lost 2 bases and 6 bases, in that order; junction bases with no gene match: 12. The CDR3 has 16 residues. From germline, CDR1 is GTSNPN and CDR2 SVGIG (reference sequence). The CDR3 here is CAWSSGQASSGQPQHF. The CDR3, as DNA: TGTGCCTGGAGTTCGGGACAGGCATCGTCCGGTCAGCCCCAGCATTTT.

The V gene is TRBV19, the J gene TRBJ1-6; TRBD1 matches 10 bases. From germline, CDR1 is LNHDA and CDR2 SQIVND (reference sequence). This CDR3 has 16 residues. With V trimmed by 5 bases and J by 6 bases, 7 bases remained unmatched. CDR3 region: CASSDRGPSGNSPLHF. The CDR3 DNA reads as TGTGCCAGTAGTGACAGGGGGCCTTCGGGTAATTCACCCCTCCACTTT.

This clone was counted once. The rearrangement uses TRBV2 and TRBJ1-1; D uncertain. The CDR3 consists of 14 residues. CDR1 is SNHLY, CDR2 FYNNEI, per germline. Deletions cut 2 bases from V and 2 bases from J, with 9 bases between. The CDR3, as DNA: TGTGCCAGCAGTGAAAGCCCGACTAACACTGAAGCTTTCTTT. As protein: CASSESPTNTEAFF.

The rearrangement uses TRBV9 and TRBJ2-1; tentative D call: TRBD1 (5 bases). CDR1 and CDR2 (germline): SGDLS, YYNGEE. CDR3 length equals 13 residues. The V end lost 4 bases, the J end lost 8 bases, and 13 bases lay between the germline ends. CDR3 coding DNA: TGTGCCAGCAGCTCCTCTCCAGGGTATGAGCAGTTCTTC. Protein product: CASSSSPGYEQFF.

About this clone itself: A junction end diverges from the germline sequence, so it may reflect a read error. This sample also contains other DNA sequences that code for the same CDR3. The chain carries TRBV7-9 and TRBJ1-6; TRBD1 matches 9 bases. Per the germline V gene, CDR1 is SEHNR and CDR2 is FQNEAQ (reference sequence). This CDR3 is 15 amino acids long. Written as DNA, the CDR3 is TGTGCCAGCAGCCGACAGGGGGTAGAGAATTCCCCCCTCCACTTT. Amino acids: CASSRQGVENSPLHF.

The V and J genes are TRBV6-6 and TRBJ1-2; D not certain. V was pared by 0 bases and J by 8 bases, with 13 bases between. The CDR3 is 14 amino acids. Germline CDR1 is MNHNY and CDR2 is SVGAGI (reference sequence). The CDR3 loop is CASSYSSGSQGYTF. The CDR3 DNA sequence: TGTGCCAGCAGTTACTCATCGGGTTCGCAGGGCTACACCTTC.

This CDR3 reads CASLPTGDSTGELFF. The CDR3 DNA sequence: TGCGCCAGCCTACCGACAGGGGACAGCACCGGGGAGCTGTTTTTT. This chain uses TRBV5-1 with TRBJ2-2, with TRBD1 matching over 8 bases. From germline, CDR1 is SGHRS and CDR2 YFSETQ. This CDR3 comprises 15 residues. With 7 bases clipped from V and 4 bases from J, the junction kept 9 bases outside the gene matches.

The chain has TRBV27 and TRBJ1-5; possibly TRBD1 for D (6 bases). CDR3 size: 19 residues. Per the germline V gene, CDR1 is MNHEY and CDR2 is SMNVEV (reference sequence). Trimming left V 7 bases short and J 1 base short, with 26 bases between. CDR3 coding DNA: TGTGCCAGCATCCTGTCCTCCCCGGACAGCCCGCGGAGCAATCAGCCCCAGCATTTT. It codes for CASILSSPDSPRSNQPQHF.

V gene TRBV5-1 combines with J gene TRBJ1-2; possibly TRBD1 for D (6 bases). The CDR3 sequence is 14 residues long. Deletions cut 0 bases from V and 4 bases from J, with 10 bases between. Germline V gives CDR1 SGHRS, CDR2 YFSETQ. The CDR3 spells CASSLAGEGYGYTF. The CDR3 nucleotides read TGCGCCAGCAGCTTGGCAGGGGAGGGCTATGGCTACACCTTC.

The chain links TRBV5-1 to TRBJ2-5, with D possibly matching TRBD2 (6 bases). The J call may not be correct, given that the DNA end is closer to TRBJ2-7. The CDR3 totals 16 residues. The germline CDR1 and CDR2 sequences are SGHRS and YFSETQ. The CDR3 loop is CASSRTGGVVGYEQYF. CDR3 DNA sequence: TGCGCCAGCAGTCGAACCGGGGGTGTAGTCGGCTACGAGCAGTACTTC.

The gene calls are TRBV5-1 and TRBJ2-5, with D maybe TRBD1 (6 bases). Looked up from germline, CDR1 is SGHRS and CDR2 is YFSETQ. This CDR3 spans 15 amino acids. Between the trimmed V and J ends, which lost 3 bases and 4 bases, there was a span of 16 bases. The CDR3 DNA reads TGCGCCAGCAGCTCCGGCGCAGGGGCCCCAGAGACCCAGTACTTC. It is translated as CASSSGAGAPETQYF.

The CDR3 nucleotides read TGCGCCAGCAGCCAAGTCCGGGTGCGGGGCACTGAAGCTTTCTTT. This sequence encodes CASSQVRVRGTEAFF. V gene TRBV4-1 combines with J gene TRBJ1-1; D is unclear. This CDR3 is built from 15 residues. CDR1 and CDR2 (germline): MGHRA, YSYEKL. V lost 1 base and J lost 4, with 13 bases in between.